The rows below give T cell receptor beta chains drawn from one sample of a study of T cell changes during pregnancy in multiple sclerosis. Assay: immunoSEQ multiplex PCR; the TCRdb copy retains only in-frame clones and omits some. This table has 50,000 or so clones, 90% to 95% appearing once. The specimen comprised CD4+ T cells from peripheral blood mononuclear cells, sampled before pregnancy. Source of these receptors: a female donor with multiple sclerosis, enrolled in a pregnancy study. Each CDR3 is given with its conserved first and last residue. The order of the fields is CDR3 length, V gene, clone size, J gene, CDR3 protein. Not all rows give a size; the values are once, few, many and, for expanded clones, a class.

15	TRBV2	.	TRBJ2-1	CASSAGSAGGLEQFF
16	TRBV13	.	TRBJ2-3	CASSNSGTGATDTQYF
19	TRBV7-2	.	TRBJ2-7	CASSPLRVSGNTRVYEQYF
14	TRBV7-8	.	TRBJ2-7	CASSLSRDNYEQYF
16	TRBV27	.	TRBJ1-4	CASSRRGAPTNEKLFF
14	TRBV5-5	.	TRBJ1-1	CASSFRGENTEAFF
15	TRBV5-1	.	TRBJ2-1	CASSLPGRSYNEQFF
12	TRBV7-2	.	TRBJ2-1	CASSLGANEQFF
15	TRBV10-2	.	TRBJ2-7	CASSETNRGPSEQYF
12	TRBV18	.	TRBJ1-1	CATQGMNTEAFF
15	TRBV9	few	TRBJ1-3	CASSVAGQGLNTIYF
14	TRBV5-1	.	TRBJ2-1	CASSLPGQGNEQFF
15	TRBV5-6	once	TRBJ1-3	CASSSHSRSGNTIYF
18	TRBV27	.	TRBJ2-2	CASSLSRLAGGLGGELFF
15	TRBV5-1	.	TRBJ2-7	CASSSQREAGREQYF
13	TRBV27	.	TRBJ1-3	CASRGGRMHTIYF
12	TRBV6-1	few	TRBJ2-1	CASLKGLGEQFF
15	TRBV28	.	TRBJ2-5	CASSQLAGVRETQYF
13	TRBV6-6	.	TRBJ2-1	CASSRQGYNEQFF
14	TRBV10-3	.	TRBJ2-2	CAISRTGGTGELFF